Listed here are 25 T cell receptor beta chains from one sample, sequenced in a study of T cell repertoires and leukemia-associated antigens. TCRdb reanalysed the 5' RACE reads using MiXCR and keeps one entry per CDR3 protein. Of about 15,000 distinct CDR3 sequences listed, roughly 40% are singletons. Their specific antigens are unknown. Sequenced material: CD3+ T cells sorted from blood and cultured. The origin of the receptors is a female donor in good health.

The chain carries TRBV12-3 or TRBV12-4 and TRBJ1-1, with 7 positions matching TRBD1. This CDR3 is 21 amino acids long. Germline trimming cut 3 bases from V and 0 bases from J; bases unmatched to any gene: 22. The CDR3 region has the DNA TGTGCCAGCAGTTTGGACCGGTTTGGACATGACAGGGATGGGATGAACACTGAAGCTTTCTTT. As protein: CASSLDRFGHDRDGMNTEAFF.

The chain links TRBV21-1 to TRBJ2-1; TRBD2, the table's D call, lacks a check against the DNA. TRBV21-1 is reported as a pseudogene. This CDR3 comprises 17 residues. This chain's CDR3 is CASSVCEGEGPSNEQFF. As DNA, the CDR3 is TGTGCCAGCAGCGTCTGTGAAGGGGAGGGCCCATCCAATGAGCAGTTCTTT.

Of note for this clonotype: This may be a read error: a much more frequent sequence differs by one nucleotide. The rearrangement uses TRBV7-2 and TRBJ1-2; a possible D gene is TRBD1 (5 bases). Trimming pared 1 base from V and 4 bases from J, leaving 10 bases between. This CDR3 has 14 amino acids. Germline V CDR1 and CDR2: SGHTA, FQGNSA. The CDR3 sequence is CASSLVRTPYGYTF. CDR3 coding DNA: TGTGCCAGCAGCTTAGTCCGGACACCCTATGGCTACACCTTC.

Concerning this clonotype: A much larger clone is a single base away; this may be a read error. The CDR3 here is CALSVRETQYF. The CDR3, as DNA: TGTGCCTTGAGTGTCCGGGAGACCCAGTACTTC. The J gene is TRBJ2-5, the V gene TRBV30, with no clear D. CDR1 and CDR2 from the germline V gene are GTSNPN and SVGIG (reference sequence). This CDR3 region has 11 residues.

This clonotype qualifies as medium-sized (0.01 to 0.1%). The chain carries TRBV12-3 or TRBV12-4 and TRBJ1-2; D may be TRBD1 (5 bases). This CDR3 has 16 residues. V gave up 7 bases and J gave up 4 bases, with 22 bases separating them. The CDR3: CASTPGAKGGVYGYTF. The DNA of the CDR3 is TGTGCCAGCACACCTGGGGCCAAGGGTGGTGTCTATGGCTACACCTTC.

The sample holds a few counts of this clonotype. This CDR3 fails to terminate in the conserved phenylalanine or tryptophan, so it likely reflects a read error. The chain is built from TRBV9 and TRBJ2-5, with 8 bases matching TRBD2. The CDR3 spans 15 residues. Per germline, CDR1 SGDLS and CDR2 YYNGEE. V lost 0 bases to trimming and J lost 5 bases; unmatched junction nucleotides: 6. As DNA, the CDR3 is TGTGCCAGCAGCGTAGGAGCGGGAGTGGGGGAGACCCAGTACCTC. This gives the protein CASSVGAGVGETQYL.

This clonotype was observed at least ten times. The CDR3 spells CASSLTGVGTDTQYF. The DNA for the CDR3 is TGTGCCAGCAGCTTGACGGGAGTCGGCACAGATACGCAGTATTTT. The genes are TRBV2 and TRBJ2-3; D might be TRBD2 (6 bases). V gave up 6 bases and J gave up 1 base, with 14 bases separating them. The CDR3 length is 15 residues. CDR1 is SNHLY and CDR2 is FYNNEI in the germline V gene.

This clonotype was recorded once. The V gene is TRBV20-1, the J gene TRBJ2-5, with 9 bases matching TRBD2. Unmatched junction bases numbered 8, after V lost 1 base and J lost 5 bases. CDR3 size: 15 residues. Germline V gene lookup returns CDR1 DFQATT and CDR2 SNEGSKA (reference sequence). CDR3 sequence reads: CSARGGAGGGETQYF. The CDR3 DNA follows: TGCAGTGCTAGAGGAGGAGCGGGAGGTGGCGAGACCCAGTACTTC.

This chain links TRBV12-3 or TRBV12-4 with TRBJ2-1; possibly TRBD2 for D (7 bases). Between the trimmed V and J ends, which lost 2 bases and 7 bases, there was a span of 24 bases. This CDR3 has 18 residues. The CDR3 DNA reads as TGTGCCAGCAGTTTATGGGGAGTAACTAGCGAGGGGGGGAATGAGCAGTTCTTC. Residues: CASSLWGVTSEGGNEQFF.

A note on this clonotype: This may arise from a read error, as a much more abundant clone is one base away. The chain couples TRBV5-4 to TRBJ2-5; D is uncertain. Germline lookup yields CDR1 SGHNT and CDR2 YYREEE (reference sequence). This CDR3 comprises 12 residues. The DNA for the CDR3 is TGTACCAGCAGCTTGGATCTCGAGACCCAGTACTTC. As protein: CTSSLDLETQYF.

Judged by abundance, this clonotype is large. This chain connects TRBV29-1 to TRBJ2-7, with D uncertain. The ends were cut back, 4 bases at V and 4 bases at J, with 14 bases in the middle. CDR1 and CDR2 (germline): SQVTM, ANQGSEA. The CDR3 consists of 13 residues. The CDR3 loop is CSVAPASRYEQYF. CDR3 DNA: TGCAGCGTTGCGCCTGCATCGAGATACGAGCAGTACTTC.

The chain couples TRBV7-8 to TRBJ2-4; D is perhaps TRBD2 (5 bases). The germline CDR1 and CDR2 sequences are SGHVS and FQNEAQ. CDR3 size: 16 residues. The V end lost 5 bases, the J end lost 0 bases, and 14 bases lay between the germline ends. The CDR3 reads CASSPDMGAAKNIQYF. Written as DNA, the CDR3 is TGTGCCAGCAGCCCTGACATGGGAGCAGCCAAAAACATTCAGTACTTC.

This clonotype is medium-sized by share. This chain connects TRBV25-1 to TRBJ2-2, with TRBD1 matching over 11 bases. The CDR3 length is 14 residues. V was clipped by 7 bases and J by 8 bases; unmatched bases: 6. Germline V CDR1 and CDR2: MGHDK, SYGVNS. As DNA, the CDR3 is TGTGCCAGCAAGGGACAGGGGGAGTCGGGGGAGCTGTTTTTT. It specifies CASKGQGESGELFF.

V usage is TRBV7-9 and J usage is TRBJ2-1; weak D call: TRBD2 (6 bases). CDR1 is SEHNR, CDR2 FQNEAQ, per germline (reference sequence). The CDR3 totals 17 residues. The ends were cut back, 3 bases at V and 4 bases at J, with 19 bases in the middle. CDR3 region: CASSLVPSGVSYNEQFF. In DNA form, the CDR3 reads TGTGCCAGCAGCTTGGTCCCCTCGGGGGTCTCTTACAATGAGCAGTTCTTC.

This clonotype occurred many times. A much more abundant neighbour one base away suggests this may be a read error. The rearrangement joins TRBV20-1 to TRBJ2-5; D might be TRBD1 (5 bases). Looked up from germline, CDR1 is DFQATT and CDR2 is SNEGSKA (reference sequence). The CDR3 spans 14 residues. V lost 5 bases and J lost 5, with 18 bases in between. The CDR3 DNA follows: TGCAGTGCTGTCAGGGCGCCCTCGAGGGAGACCCAGTACTTC. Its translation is CSAVRAPSRETQYF.

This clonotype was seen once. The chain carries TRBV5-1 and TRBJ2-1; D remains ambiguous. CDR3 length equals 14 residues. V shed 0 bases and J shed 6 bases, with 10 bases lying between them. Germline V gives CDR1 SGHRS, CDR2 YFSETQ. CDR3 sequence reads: CASSLEVGSNEQFF. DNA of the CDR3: TGCGCCAGCAGCTTGGAGGTGGGGTCCAATGAGCAGTTCTTC.

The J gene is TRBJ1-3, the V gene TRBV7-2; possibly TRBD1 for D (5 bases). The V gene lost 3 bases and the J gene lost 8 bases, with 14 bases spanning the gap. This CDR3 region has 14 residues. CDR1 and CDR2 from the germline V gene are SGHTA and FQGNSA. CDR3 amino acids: CASSFRGYGYTIYF. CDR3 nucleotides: TGTGCCAGCAGCTTCCGGGGCTATGGCTACACCATATATTTT.

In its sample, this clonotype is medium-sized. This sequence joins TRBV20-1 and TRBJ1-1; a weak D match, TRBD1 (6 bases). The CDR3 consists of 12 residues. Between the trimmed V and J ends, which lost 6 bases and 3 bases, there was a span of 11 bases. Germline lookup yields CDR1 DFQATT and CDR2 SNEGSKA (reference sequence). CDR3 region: CSAKGGDTEAFF. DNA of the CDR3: TGCAGTGCGAAAGGGGGGGACACTGAAGCTTTCTTT.

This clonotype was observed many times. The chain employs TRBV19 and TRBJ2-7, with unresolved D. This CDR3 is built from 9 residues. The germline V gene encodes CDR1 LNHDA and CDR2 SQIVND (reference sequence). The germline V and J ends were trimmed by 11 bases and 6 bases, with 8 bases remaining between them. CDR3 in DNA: TGTGCCGTCTCTACCGAGCAGTACTTC. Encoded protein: CAVSTEQYF.

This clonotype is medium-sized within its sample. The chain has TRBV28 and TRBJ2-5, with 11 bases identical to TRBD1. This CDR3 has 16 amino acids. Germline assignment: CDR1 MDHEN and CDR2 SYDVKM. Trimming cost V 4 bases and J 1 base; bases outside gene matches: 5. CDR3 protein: CASSSPDRGLQETQYF. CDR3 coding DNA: TGTGCCAGCAGTTCCCCGGACAGGGGGCTCCAAGAGACCCAGTACTTC.

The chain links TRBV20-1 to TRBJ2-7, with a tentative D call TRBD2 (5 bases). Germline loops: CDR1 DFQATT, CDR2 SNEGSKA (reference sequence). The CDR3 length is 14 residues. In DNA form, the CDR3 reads TGCAATGCCAGAGATGGACGGGGAAGCTACGAGCAGTACTTC. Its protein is CNARDGRGSYEQYF.

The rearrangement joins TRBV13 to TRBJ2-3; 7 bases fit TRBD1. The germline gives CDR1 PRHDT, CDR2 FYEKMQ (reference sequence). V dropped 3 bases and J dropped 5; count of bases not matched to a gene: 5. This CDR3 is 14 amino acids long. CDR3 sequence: CASSFRTGEDTQYF. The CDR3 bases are TGTGCCAGCAGCTTCAGGACAGGAGAAGATACGCAGTATTTT.

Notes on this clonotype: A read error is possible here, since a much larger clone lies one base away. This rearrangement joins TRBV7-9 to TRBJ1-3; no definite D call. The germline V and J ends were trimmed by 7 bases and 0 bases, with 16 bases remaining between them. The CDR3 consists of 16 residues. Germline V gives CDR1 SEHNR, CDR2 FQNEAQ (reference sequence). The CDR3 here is CASNPAPESSGNTIYF. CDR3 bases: TGTGCCAGCAACCCAGCCCCAGAGAGCTCTGGAAACACCATATATTTT. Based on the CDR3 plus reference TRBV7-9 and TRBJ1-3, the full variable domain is DTGVSQNPRHKITKRGQNVTFRCDPISEHNRLYWYRQTLGQGPEFLTYFQNEAQLEKSRLLSDRFSAERPKGSFSTLEIQRTEQGDSAMYLCASNPAPESSGNTIYFGEGSWLTVV.

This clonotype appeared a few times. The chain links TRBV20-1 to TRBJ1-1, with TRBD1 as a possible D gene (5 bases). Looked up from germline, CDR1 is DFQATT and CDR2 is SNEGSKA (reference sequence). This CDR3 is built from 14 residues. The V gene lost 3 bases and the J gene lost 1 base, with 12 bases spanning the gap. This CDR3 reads CSASRQLRNTEAFF. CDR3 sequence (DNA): TGCAGTGCTAGTAGACAGCTCCGGAACACTGAAGCTTTCTTT.

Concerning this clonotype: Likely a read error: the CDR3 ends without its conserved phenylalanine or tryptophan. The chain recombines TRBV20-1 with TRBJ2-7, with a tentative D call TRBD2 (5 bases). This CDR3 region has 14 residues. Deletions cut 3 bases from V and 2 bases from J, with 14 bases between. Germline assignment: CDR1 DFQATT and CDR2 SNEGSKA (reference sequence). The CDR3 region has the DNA TGCAGTGCTAGGGCTTCGTGGGAGCCCTACGAGCAGTACTTA. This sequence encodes CSARASWEPYEQYL.